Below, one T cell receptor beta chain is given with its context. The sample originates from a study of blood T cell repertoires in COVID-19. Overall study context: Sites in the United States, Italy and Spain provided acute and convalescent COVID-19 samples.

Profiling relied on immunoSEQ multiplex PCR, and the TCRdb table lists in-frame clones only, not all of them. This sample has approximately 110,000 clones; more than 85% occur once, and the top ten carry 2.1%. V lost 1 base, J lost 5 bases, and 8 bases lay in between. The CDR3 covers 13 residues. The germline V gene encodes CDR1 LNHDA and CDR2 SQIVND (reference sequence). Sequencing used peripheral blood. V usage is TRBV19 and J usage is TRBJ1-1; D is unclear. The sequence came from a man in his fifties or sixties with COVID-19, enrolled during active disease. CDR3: CASSIVAGTEAFF. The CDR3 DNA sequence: TGTGCCAGTAGTATAGTGGCGGGAACTGAAGCTTTCTTT. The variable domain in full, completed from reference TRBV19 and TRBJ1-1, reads DGGITQSPKYLFRKEGQNVTLSCEQNLNHDAMYWYRQDPGQGLRLIYYSQIVNDFQKGDIAEGYSVSREKKESFPLTVTSAQKNPTAFYLCASSIVAGTEAFFGQGTRLTVV.